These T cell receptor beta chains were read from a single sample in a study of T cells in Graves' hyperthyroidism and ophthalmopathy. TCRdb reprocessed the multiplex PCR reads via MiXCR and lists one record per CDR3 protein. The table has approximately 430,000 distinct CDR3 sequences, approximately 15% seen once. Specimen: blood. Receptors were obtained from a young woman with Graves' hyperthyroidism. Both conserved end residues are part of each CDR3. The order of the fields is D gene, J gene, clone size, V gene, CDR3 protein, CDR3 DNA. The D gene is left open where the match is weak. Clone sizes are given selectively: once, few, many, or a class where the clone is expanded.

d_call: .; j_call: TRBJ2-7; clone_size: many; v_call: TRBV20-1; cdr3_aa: CSARSPGQWGGEQYF; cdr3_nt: TGCAGTGCTAGATCCCCGGGACAGTGGGGGGGGGAGCAGTACTTC
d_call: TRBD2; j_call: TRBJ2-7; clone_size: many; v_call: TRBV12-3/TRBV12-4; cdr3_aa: CASTPGGLSYEQYF; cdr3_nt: TGTGCCAGCACCCCGGGAGGTCTCTCCTACGAGCAGTACTTC
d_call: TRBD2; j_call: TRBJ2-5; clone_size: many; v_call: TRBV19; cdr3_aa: CASSPISTSGVSETQYF; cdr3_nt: TGTGCCAGTAGTCCAATCTCTACTAGCGGGGTTAGTGAGACCCAGTACTTC
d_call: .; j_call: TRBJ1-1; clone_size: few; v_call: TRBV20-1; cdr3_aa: CSARGSPGQMNTEAFF; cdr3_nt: TGCAGTGCTAGAGGATCTCCAGGGCAGATGAACACTGAAGCTTTCTTT
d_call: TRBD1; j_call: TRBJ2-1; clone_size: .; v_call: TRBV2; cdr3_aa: CASSVKTGCITYNEQFF; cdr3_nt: TGTGCCAGCAGTGTTAAGACAGGGTGTATCACCTACAATGAGCAGTTCTTC
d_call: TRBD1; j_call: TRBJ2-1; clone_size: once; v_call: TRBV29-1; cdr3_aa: CSARTGSYNEQFF; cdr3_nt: TGCAGCGCCCGGACAGGCTCCTACAATGAGCAGTTCTTC
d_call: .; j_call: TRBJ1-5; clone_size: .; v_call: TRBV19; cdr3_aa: CASSIGVLNQPQHF; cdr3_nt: TGTGCCAGTAGTATTGGGGTGCTCAATCAGCCCCAGCATTTT
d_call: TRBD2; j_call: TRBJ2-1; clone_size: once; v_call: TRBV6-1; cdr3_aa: CASSEVIRTSAYNEQFF; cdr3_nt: TGTGCCAGCAGTGAAGTAATTAGGACTAGCGCTTACAATGAGCAGTTCTTC
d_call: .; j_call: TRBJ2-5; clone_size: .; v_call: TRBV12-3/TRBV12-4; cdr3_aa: CASSLVLAQETQYF; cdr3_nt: TGTGCCAGCAGTTTAGTTTTGGCTCAAGAGACCCAGTACTTC
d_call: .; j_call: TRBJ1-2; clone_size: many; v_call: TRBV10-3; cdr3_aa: CATHHTEGGYTF; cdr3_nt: TGTGCCACACACCACACCGAAGGGGGCTACACCTTC
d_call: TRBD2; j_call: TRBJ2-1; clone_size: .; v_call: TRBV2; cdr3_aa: CASNIAGGLNEQFF; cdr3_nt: TGTGCCAGCAACATAGCGGGAGGGTTGAATGAGCAGTTCTTC
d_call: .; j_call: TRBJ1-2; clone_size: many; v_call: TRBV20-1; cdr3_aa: CSARQGAKGYTF; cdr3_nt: TGCAGTGCTAGGCAGGGAGCTAAAGGCTACACCTTC
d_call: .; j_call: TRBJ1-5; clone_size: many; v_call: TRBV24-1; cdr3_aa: CATSDSGPRGQPQHF; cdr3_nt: TGTGCCACCAGTGATTCCGGACCGAGGGGTCAGCCCCAGCATTTT
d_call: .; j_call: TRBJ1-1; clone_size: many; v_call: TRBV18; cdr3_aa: CASFLRALGEMNTEAFF; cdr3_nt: TGTGCCAGCTTCTTAAGGGCCCTGGGGGAGATGAACACTGAAGCTTTCTTT
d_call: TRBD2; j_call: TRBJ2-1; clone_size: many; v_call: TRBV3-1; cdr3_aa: CAAAAAGGGNEQFF; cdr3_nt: TGTGCCGCGGCGGCTGCGGGAGGGGGTAATGAGCAGTTCTTC
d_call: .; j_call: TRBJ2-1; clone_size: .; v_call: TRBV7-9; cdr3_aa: CASSLHGDEQFF; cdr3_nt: TGTGCCAGCAGCTTACACGGGGATGAGCAGTTCTTC